The clone carrying this T cell receptor beta chain was picked up a small number of times. Each CDR3 protein is one row after TCRdb ran MiXCR on the 5' RACE reads. Of 1.5 million to 2 million distinct CDR3 sequences in the sample, about 32% are singletons; the top ten hold approximately 0.29%. The sample comes from a study of identical twins. The germline V gene encodes CDR1 SGHNT and CDR2 YYREEE (reference sequence). The CDR3 spans 14 residues. Trimming stripped 0 bases from V and 4 bases from J, with 10 bases between. The genes are TRBV5-4 and TRBJ1-2; D uncertain. The sequence came from a newborn girl in good health. Material: cord blood. The CDR3 DNA sequence: TGTGCCAGCAGCTTGGTGAATCCGAGCTATGGCTACACCTTC. Amino acids: CASSLVNPSYGYTF. The whole variable domain, remainder taken from reference TRBV5-4 and TRBJ1-2, is ETGVTQSPTHLIKTRGQQVTLRCSSQSGHNTVSWYQQALGQGPQFIFQYYREEENGRGNFPPRFSGLQFPNYSSELNVNALELDDSALYLCASSLVNPSYGYTFGSGTRLTVV.